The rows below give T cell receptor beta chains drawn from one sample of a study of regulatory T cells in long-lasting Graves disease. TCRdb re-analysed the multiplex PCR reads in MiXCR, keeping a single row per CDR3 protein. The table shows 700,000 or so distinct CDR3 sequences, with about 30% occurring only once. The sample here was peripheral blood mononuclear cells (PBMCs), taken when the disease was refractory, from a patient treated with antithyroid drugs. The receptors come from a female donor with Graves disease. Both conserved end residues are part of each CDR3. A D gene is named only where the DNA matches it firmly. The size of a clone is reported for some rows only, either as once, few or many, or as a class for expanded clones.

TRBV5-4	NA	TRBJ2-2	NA	CASNPGTLTGELFF	TGTGCCAGCAACCCCGGGACACTGACCGGGGAGCTGTTTTTT
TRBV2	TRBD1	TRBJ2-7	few	CASSLDRSRYEQYF	TGTGCCAGCAGCTTGGACAGGTCCCGCTACGAGCAGTACTTC
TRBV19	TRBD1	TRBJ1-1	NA	CASSTRRDRNTEAFF	TGTGCCAGTAGTACCCGCCGGGACAGGAACACTGAAGCTTTCTTT
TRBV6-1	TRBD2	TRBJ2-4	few	CATTKGSGRNIQYF	TGTGCCACCACAAAGGGGAGCGGGAGGAACATTCAGTACTTC
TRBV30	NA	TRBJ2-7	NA	CAWSVGGRQYF	TGTGCCTGGAGTGTTGGAGGGCGGCAGTACTTC
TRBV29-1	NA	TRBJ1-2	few	CSVEDSTEDNYGYTF	TGCAGCGTTGAAGATTCCACTGAGGATAACTATGGCTACACCTTC
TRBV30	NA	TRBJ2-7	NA	CAWELNYEQYF	TGTGCCTGGGAGCTCAACTACGAGCAGTACTTC
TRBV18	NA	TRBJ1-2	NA	CASSPSVEGTKTF	TGTGCCAGCTCACCGTCTGTGGAGGGGACAAAAACCTTC
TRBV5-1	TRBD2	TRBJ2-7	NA	CASSLNPGTSGSEQHF	TGCGCCAGCAGCTTGAACCCCGGGACTAGCGGGAGCGAGCAGCACTTC
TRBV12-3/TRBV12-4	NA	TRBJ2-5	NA	CASSFDRETQYF	TGTGCCAGCAGCTTTGACAGAGAGACCCAGTACTTC
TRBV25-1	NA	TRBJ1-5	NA	CASSEFGGMGNQPQHF	TGTGCCAGCAGTGAATTCGGGGGGATGGGCAATCAGCCCCAGCATTTT
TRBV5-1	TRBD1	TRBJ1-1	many	CASTGTGIMNTEAFF	TGCGCCAGCACCGGGACAGGGATCATGAACACTGAAGCTTTCTTT
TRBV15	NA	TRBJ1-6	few	CATSGGGAGMNSPLHF	TGTGCCACCAGCGGAGGAGGGGCAGGGATGAATTCACCCCTCCACTTT
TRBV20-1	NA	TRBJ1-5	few	CSARDRGPPRLPLNQPQHF	TGCAGTGCTAGAGATAGGGGACCCCCAAGACTCCCCCTTAATCAGCCCCAGCATTTT
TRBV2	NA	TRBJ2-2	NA	CASSEWTASGELFF	TGTGCCAGCAGTGAATGGACAGCGTCCGGGGAGCTGTTTTTT
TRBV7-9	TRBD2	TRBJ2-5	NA	CASSPPAGPQETQYF	TGTGCCAGCAGCCCCCCAGCGGGACCACAAGAGACCCAGTACTTC
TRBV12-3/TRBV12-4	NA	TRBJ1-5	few	CASSVKGGAQPQHF	TGTGCCAGCAGCGTAAAAGGGGGGGCTCAGCCCCAGCATTTT
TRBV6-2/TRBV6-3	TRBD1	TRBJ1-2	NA	CASSYSLMGRGTSANYGYTF	TGTGCCAGCAGTTACTCCCTAATGGGCAGGGGGACCTCAGCTAACTATGGCTACACCTTC
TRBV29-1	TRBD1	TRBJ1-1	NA	CSVEIRGRGIIRTFF	TGCAGCGTTGAAATCAGGGGGCGAGGGATTATCAGAACTTTCTTT
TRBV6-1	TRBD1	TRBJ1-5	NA	CASRLQGASNQPQHF	TGTGCCAGCAGACTACAGGGGGCGAGCAATCAGCCCCAGCATTTT
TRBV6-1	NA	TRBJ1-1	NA	CASSHGGWNTEAFF	TGTGCCAGCAGCCACGGGGGGTGGAACACTGAAGCTTTCTTT
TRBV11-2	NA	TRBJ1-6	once	CASSLGGSLLPHSPLHF	TGTGCCAGCAGCTTAGGGGGTTCCCTTCTCCCCCATTCACCCCTCCACTTT
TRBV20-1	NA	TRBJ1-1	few	CSAIGRYTEAFF	TGCAGTGCTATCGGACGGTACACTGAAGCTTTCTTT
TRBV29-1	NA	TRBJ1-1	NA	CSVALGLNTEAFF	TGCAGCGTTGCCCTGGGACTGAACACTGAAGCTTTCTTT
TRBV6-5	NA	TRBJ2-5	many	CASSYSRDVQTQYF	TGTGCCAGCAGTTACTCGCGGGACGTACAGACCCAGTACTTC
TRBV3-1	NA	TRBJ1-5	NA	CASSHWASNQPQHF	TGTGCCAGCAGCCATTGGGCTAGCAATCAGCCCCAGCATTTT
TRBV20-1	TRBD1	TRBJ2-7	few	CSASGTAYEQYF	TGCAGTGCTAGCGGGACAGCCTACGAGCAGTACTTC
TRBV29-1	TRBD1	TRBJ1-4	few	CSVEGGQGPPNEKLFF	TGCAGCGTTGAAGGGGGACAGGGTCCACCTAATGAAAAACTGTTTTTT
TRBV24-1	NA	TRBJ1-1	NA	CATSLGGGTEAFF	TGTGCCACCAGTTTAGGGGGTGGCACTGAAGCTTTCTTT
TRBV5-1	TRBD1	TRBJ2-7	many	CASSLGQGSYEQYF	TGTGCCAGCAGTTTGGGACAGGGCTCCTACGAGCAGTACTTC
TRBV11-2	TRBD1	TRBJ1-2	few	CASSLATGVYGYTF	TGTGCCAGCAGCTTAGCGACAGGGGTCTATGGCTACACCTTC
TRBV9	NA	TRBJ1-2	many	CASSTGGQTLYGYTF	TGTGCCAGCAGCACGGGGGGGCAGACCCTCTATGGCTACACCTTC
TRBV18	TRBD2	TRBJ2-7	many	CASSRGAYEQYF	TGTGCCAGCAGCCGGGGGGCCTACGAGCAGTACTTC
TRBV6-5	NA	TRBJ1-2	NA	CASSYQDNYGYTF	TGTGCCAGCAGTTACCAGGATAACTATGGCTACACCTTC
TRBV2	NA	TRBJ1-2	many	CASTPAGNYGYTF	TGTGCCAGCACCCCAGCGGGAAACTATGGCTACACCTTC
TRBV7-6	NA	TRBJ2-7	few	CASSLLKTGFHYEQYF	TGTGCCAGCAGCTTACTAAAAACAGGGTTTCACTACGAGCAGTACTTC
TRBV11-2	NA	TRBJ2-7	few	CASSLTGPSYEQYF	TGTGCCAGCAGCTTAACGGGTCCCTCCTACGAGCAGTACTTC
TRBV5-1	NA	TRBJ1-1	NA	CASSLAGGAGANTEAFF	TGCGCCAGCAGCTTGGCCGGTGGGGCAGGGGCGAACACTGAAGCTTTCTTT
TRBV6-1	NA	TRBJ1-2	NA	CASMDGSYYGYTF	TGTGCCAGCATGGACGGGTCGTACTATGGCTACACCTTC
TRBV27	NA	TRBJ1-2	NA	CASSGFGGNGYTF	TGTGCCAGCAGTGGCTTCGGGGGGAATGGCTACACCTTC
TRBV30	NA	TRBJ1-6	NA	CAWRVQAGSPLHF	TGTGCCTGGAGGGTGCAGGCCGGTTCACCCCTCCACTTT
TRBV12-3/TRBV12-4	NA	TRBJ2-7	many	CASSLSYYEQYF	TGTGCCAGCAGCTTAAGCTACTACGAGCAGTACTTC
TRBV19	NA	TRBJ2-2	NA	CASSPDPGTGELFF	TGTGCCAGTAGTCCGGACCCAGGGACCGGGGAGCTGTTTTTT
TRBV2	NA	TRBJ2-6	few	CASIRPNPGSGANVLTF	TGTGCCAGCATTAGACCCAACCCAGGGTCTGGGGCCAACGTCCTGACTTTC
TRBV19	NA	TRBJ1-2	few	CASSILGNYGYTF	TGTGCCAGTAGTATTCTAGGGAACTATGGCTACACCTTC
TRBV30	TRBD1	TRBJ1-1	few	CAWSPGDRNTEAFF	TGTGCCTGGAGCCCCGGGGACAGGAACACTGAAGCTTTCTTT
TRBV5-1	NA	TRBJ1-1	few	CASSIKWGNTEAFF	TGCGCCAGCAGCATTAAATGGGGAAACACTGAAGCTTTCTTT
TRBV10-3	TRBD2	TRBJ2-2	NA	CAIKSGRDAGELFF	TGTGCCATCAAAAGCGGGAGGGATGCCGGGGAGCTGTTTTTT
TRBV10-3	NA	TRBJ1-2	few	CAISMGTGLVGYTF	TGTGCCATCAGTATGGGGACGGGCCTAGTGGGCTACACCTTC
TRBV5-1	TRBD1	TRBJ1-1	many	CASSSYPGQGSVTEAFF	TGCGCCAGCAGCTCGTACCCGGGACAGGGGAGCGTCACTGAAGCTTTCTTT
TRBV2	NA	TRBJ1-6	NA	CTSNLRTSPLHF	TGTACCAGCAACCTCCGGACTTCACCCCTCCACTTT
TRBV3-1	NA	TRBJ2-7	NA	CASSPGTVVYEQYF	TGTGCCAGCAGCCCAGGGACGGTTGTCTACGAGCAGTACTTC
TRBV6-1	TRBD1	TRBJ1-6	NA	CASSRTGGGSPLHF	TGTGCCAGCAGTCGGACAGGGGGAGGGTCACCCCTCCACTTT
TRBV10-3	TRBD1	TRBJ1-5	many	CAISPGGQGEAQPQHF	TGTGCCATCAGCCCCGGGGGACAGGGGGAAGCTCAGCCCCAGCATTTT